This T cell receptor (beta chain) stems from a study of T-cell reconstitution after alpha-beta-depleted transplantation in children. A library of TCRbeta sequences, prepared with unique molecular identifiers, was generated. Each CDR3 protein is one row after TCRdb ran MiXCR on the PCR reads. The sample records a few hundred thousand distinct CDR3 sequences, 9.7% being singletons. The V and J ends lost 0 bases and 9 bases respectively, with 13 bases between them. Germline CDR1 is SGHDT and CDR2 is YYEEEE. CDR3 size: 13 residues. Ten or more counts support this clonotype. This chain uses TRBV5-6 with TRBJ2-7; no firm D call. The sample in question was PBMCs from the stem cell graft donor, obtained from the stem cell graft. The clonotype originates from a human donor who donated a stem cell graft to a child with SCID. CDR3 residues: CASSLALTRGQYF. DNA for the CDR3: TGTGCCAGCAGCTTGGCGCTCACTCGAGGGCAGTACTTC.